This TCR beta chain was recorded in a study of OX40 agonist ivuxolimab in advanced cancers. The repertoire was sequenced with immunoSEQ multiplex PCR; TCRdb's copy has only in-frame clones and lacks some. Counted here are about 21,000 clones, about 86% occurring once; the ten biggest clones make up approximately 16%. The source is an adult with an advanced solid tumor such as melanoma, head and neck, liver or kidney cancer. This specimen was CD4+ or CD8+ T cells sorted from blood, taken in a trial of the OX40 agonist ivuxolimab.

The CDR3 nucleotides are TGTGCCAGCAGCTCGAGCCCGGGACGGACCGGGGACAATCAGCCCCAGCATTTT. Translating it yields CASSSSPGRTGDNQPQHF. This rearrangement joins TRBV7-8 to TRBJ1-5; TRBD1 might be the D (5 bases). Trimming took off 4 bases at V and 3 bases at J, with 22 bases between the two ends. The CDR3 contains 18 residues. From germline, CDR1 is SGHVS and CDR2 FQNEAQ.